The 8 T cell receptor beta chains below come from one sample, sequenced in a study of naive and memory T cell subsets. Treatment described: skin biopsy from PPD injection site in Mantoux-positive individual. The library had UMIs added by 3' ligation of an oligonucleotide to TCR cDNA. Four PCR rounds used nested alpha and beta constant region primers plus the SP2 primer. TCRdb recomputed calls from the UMI-ligation and nested PCR reads with MiXCR, one row per CDR3 protein. The sample contains about 37,000 distinct CDR3 sequences, 9.5% to 12% of which appear only once. This specimen was skin, taken from a tuberculin skin test site. The receptors here all came from an adult in good health.

This chain links TRBV3-1 with TRBJ2-5; D is possibly TRBD1 (6 bases). V lost 6 bases and J lost 2, with 7 bases in between. CDR3 length: 12 amino acids. Germline-derived CDR1 and CDR2 are LGHDT and YNNKEL (reference sequence). CDR3 coding DNA: TGTGCCAGCAGGGACAGACAAGAGACCCAGTACTTC. Amino acid sequence: CASRDRQETQYF.

This clonotype was detected only a few times. This rearrangement joins TRBV7-3 to TRBJ2-2, with a weak D call TRBD2 (6 bases). The V gene lost 1 base and the J gene lost 6 bases, with 9 bases spanning the gap. Germline V gene lookup returns CDR1 SGHTA and CDR2 FQGTGA. The CDR3 consists of 14 residues. CDR3 amino acids: CASSLNRDSGELFF. The CDR3 bases are TGTGCCAGCAGCTTAAACCGGGACTCCGGGGAGCTGTTTTTT.

V and J are TRBV11-2 and TRBJ2-1; possible D gene TRBD2, 6 bases. V was shortened by 5 bases and J by 6 bases, with 26 bases between the two germline ends. Germline CDR1 is SGHAT and CDR2 is FQNNGV. The CDR3 sequence is 18 residues long. CDR3 loop: CASSTSGKGGGTPNEQFF. CDR3 DNA: TGTGCCAGCAGCACTAGTGGGAAGGGTGGGGGGACCCCCAATGAGCAGTTCTTC.

The chain couples TRBV6-5 to TRBJ1-5; no clear D gene. The V gene lost 4 bases and the J gene lost 7 bases, with 14 bases spanning the gap. CDR3 length equals 14 residues. Looked up from germline, CDR1 is MNHEY and CDR2 is SVGAGI. CDR3 sequence reads: CASSSFPFDQPQHF. In DNA, the CDR3 is TGTGCCAGCAGTTCATTCCCGTTCGACCAGCCCCAGCATTTT.

The chain employs TRBV28 and TRBJ2-3, with 10 bases matching TRBD2. This CDR3 has 15 amino acids. Germline values: CDR1 MDHEN, CDR2 SYDVKM. The trim removed 5 bases at V and 1 base at J, leaving 3 bases unmatched. The CDR3 DNA is TGTGCCAGCAGTCGTGGGACTAGCGGCACAGATACGCAGTATTTT. This encodes CASSRGTSGTDTQYF.

There are a few counts of this clonotype. This rearrangement joins TRBV5-1 to TRBJ1-1, with 9 nucleotides matching TRBD1. Germline CDR1 SGHRS, CDR2 YFSETQ. This CDR3 is built from 15 residues. The V segment lost 5 bases and the J segment 5 bases; nucleotides outside the gene matches: 10. CDR3 sequence: CASSPFRDRATEAFF. In nucleotides, the CDR3 is TGCGCCAGCAGTCCATTTCGGGACAGGGCGACTGAAGCTTTCTTT.

This clonotype was detected ten times or more. This sequence joins TRBV29-1 and TRBJ2-3, with a tentative D call TRBD2 (6 bases). Germline V gives CDR1 SQVTM, CDR2 ANQGSEA. V lost 1 base to trimming and J lost 2 bases, with 19 bases between them. The CDR3 length is 17 residues. In DNA form, the CDR3 reads TGCAGCGTTGAAGGTATCTGGACTACCGGTAACACAGATACGCAGTATTTT. Amino acid sequence: CSVEGIWTTGNTDTQYF.

This clonotype is judged medium-sized (0.01 to 0.1%). The genes are TRBV7-2 and TRBJ2-1; 9 positions agree with TRBD2. Germline CDR1 is SGHTA and CDR2 is FQGNSA. The CDR3 loop spans 18 amino acids. J lost 3 bases, V lost 1 base, and 10 bases had no gene match. CDR3 bases: TGTGCCAGCAGCTTAGAGGGGGTTAGCGGGAGACACTACAATGAGCAGTTCTTC. Translating gives CASSLEGVSGRHYNEQFF.